The text below deals with one TCR beta chain. Germline V gene sequence: CDR1 SGHVS, CDR2 FNYEAQ. The trim removed 6 bases at V and 5 bases at J, leaving 8 bases unmatched. The CDR3 length is 14 residues. Terminally differentiated effector memory CD45RA+ cells were excluded by CCR7 positive selection of CD45RO-negative cells. TCRdb's copy holds only in-frame clones and misses some; the assay was immunoSEQ multiplex PCR. The data show millions of clones, about 93% seen once. The data derive from a study of shared clonotypes between healthy human individuals. The sequence was collected from a man aged 18 to 30 in good health. Some clones in this sample may be carry-over from other donors' samples. This chain joins TRBV7-6 and TRBJ1-1; 8 bases fit TRBD1. Sample: naive CD8+ T cells from PBMCs. The CDR3 protein is CASSPGGAWTEAFF. CDR3 coding DNA: TGTGCCAGCAGTCCAGGGGGCGCGTGGACTGAAGCTTTCTTT.